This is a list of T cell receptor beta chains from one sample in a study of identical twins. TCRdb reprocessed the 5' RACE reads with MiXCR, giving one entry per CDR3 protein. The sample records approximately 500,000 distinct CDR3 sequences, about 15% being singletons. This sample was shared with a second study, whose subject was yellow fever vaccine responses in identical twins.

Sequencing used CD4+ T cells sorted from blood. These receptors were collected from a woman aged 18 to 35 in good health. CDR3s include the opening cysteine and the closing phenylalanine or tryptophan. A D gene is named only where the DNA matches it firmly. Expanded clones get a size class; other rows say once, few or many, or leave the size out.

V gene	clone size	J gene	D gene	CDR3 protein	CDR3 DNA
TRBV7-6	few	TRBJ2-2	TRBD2	CASSLVLAGGVTGELFF	TGTGCCAGCAGCTTAGTCCTAGCGGGGGGTGTGACCGGGGAGCTGTTTTTT
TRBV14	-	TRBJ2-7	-	CASSQVFPPWQYF	TGTGCCAGCAGCCAAGTCTTCCCCCCTTGGCAGTACTTC
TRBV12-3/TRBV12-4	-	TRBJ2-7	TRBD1	CASSWTGGTYEQYF	TGTGCCAGCAGTTGGACAGGGGGTACCTACGAGCAGTACTTC
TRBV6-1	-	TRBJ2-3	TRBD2	CASSVPSGADTQYF	TGTGCCAGCAGTGTCCCTAGCGGGGCAGATACGCAGTATTTT
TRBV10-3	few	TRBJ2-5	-	CATGTQQETQYF	TGTGCCACCGGGACTCAACAAGAGACCCAGTACTTC
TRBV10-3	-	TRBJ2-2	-	CAIDPSGQANTGELFF	-
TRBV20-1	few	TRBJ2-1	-	CSARDTLALYNEQFF	TGCAGTGCTAGAGATACGCTAGCGTTGTACAATGAGCAGTTCTTC
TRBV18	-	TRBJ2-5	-	CASSPLFETQYF	TGTGCCAGCTCACCACTCTTCGAGACCCAGTACTTC
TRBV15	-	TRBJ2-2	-	CATGRGGSTGELFF	TGTGCGACCGGTCGGGGAGGCAGTACCGGGGAGCTGTTTTTT
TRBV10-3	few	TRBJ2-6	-	CAISTEQAGANVLTF	TGTGCCATCAGTACGGAACAGGCTGGGGCCAACGTCCTGACTTTC
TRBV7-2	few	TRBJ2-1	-	CASSLSRGLYNEQFF	TGTGCCAGCAGCTTGTCGCGGGGGCTCTACAATGAGCAGTTCTTC
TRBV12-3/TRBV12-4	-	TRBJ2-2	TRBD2	CASSRSGGWAGELFF	TGTGCCAGCAGTCGATCGGGGGGATGGGCCGGGGAGCTGTTTTTT
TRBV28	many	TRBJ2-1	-	CASSLSQRRSVYEQFF	TGTGCCAGCAGTTTATCGCAGAGGAGAAGCGTCTATGAGCAGTTCTTC
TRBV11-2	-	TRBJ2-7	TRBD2	CASSPGLAVTYEQYF	TGTGCCAGCAGCCCGGGACTAGCGGTTACCTACGAGCAGTACTTC
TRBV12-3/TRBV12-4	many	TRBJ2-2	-	CASSFRGGTGELFF	TGTGCCAGCAGTTTCCGGGGTGGCACCGGGGAGCTGTTTTTT
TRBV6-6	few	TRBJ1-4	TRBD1	CASTPTGVEKLFF	TGTGCCAGCACCCCGACAGGGGTTGAAAAACTGTTTTTT
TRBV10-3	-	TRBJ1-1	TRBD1	CAVSPTTGGTEAFF	TGTGCCGTCTCGCCCACTACAGGGGGCACTGAAGCTTTCTTT
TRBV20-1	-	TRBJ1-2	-	CSARDSRDLYGYTF	TGCAGTGCTAGAGATTCCCGGGACCTGTATGGCTACACCTTC
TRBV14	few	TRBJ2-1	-	CASSQDQGYYNEQFF	TGTGCCAGCAGCCAAGACCAGGGGTACTACAATGAGCAGTTCTTC
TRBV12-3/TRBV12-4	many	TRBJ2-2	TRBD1	CASSLRGTGANTGELFF	TGTGCCAGCAGTTTACGGGGGACAGGGGCGAACACCGGGGAGCTGTTTTTT
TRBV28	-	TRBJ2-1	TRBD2	CASSSEGSGSYNEQFF	TGTGCCAGCAGTTCAGAGGGAAGCGGGAGTTACAATGAGCAGTTCTTC
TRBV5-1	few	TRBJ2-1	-	CASSLGASSDEQFF	TGCGCCAGCAGCTTGGGGGCTAGCAGCGATGAGCAGTTCTTC
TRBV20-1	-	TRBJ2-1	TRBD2	CSASARSGSSYNEQFF	TGCAGTGCTTCCGCGAGGAGCGGGAGCTCCTACAATGAGCAGTTCTTC
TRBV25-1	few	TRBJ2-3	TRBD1	CASSGPGTALTDTQYF	TGTGCCAGCAGTGGACCCGGGACAGCGCTCACAGATACGCAGTATTTT
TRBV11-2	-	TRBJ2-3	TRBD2	CASSLIGLAGGVTDTQYF	TGTGCCAGCAGCTTAATAGGGCTAGCGGGGGGAGTCACAGATACGCAGTATTTT
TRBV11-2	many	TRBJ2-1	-	CASSSAMGVLGNPFYNEQFF	TGTGCCAGCAGCTCCGCTATGGGGGTGTTAGGGAATCCGTTTTACAATGAGCAGTTCTTC
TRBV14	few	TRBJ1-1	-	CASSQDGGRATEAFF	TGTGCCAGCAGCCAAGACGGGGGCCGGGCCACTGAAGCTTTCTTT
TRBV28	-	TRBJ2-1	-	CASSSINFRPGNEQFF	TGTGCCAGCAGTTCGATCAACTTCCGACCGGGAAATGAGCAGTTCTTC
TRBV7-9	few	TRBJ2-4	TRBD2	CASSLLSGGSKNIQYF	TGTGCCAGCAGCCTCCTCTCGGGGGGGTCCAAAAACATTCAGTACTTC
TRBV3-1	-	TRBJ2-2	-	CASSPSTMSTGELFF	TGTGCCAGCAGCCCGAGTACTATGAGTACCGGGGAGCTGTTTTTT
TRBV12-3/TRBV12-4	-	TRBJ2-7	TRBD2	CASSKGLAGAYEQYF	TGTGCCAGCAGTAAGGGACTAGCGGGGGCCTACGAGCAGTACTTC
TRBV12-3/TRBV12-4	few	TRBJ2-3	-	CASSLDYTSTDTQYF	TGTGCCAGCAGTCTGGACTATACCAGCACAGATACGCAGTATTTT
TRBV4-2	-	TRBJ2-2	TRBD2	CASSQESASGDVTGELFF	TGTGCCAGCAGCCAAGAATCGGCTAGCGGGGACGTCACCGGGGAGCTGTTTTTT
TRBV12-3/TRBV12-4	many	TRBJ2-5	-	CASRSRQYQETQYF	TGTGCCAGCAGATCACGACAGTACCAAGAGACCCAGTACTTC
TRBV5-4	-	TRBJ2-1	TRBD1	CASSPDRALYNEQFF	TGTGCCAGCAGCCCTGACAGGGCCCTCTACAATGAGCAGTTCTTC
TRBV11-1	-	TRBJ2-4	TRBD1	CASSSITGTGGGVAKNIQYF	TGTGCCAGCAGCTCTATAACCGGGACAGGGGGTGGCGTGGCCAAAAACATTCAGTACTTC
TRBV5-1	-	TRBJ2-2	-	CASSSGEVTGELFF	TGCGCCAGCAGTTCAGGGGAGGTAACCGGGGAGCTGTTTTTT
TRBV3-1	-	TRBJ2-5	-	CASSRNSGRETQYF	TGTGCCAGCAGCCGCAATAGTGGGAGAGAGACCCAGTACTTC
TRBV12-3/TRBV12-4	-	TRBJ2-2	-	CASSWLGTGELFF	TGTGCCAGCAGTTGGTTGGGAACCGGGGAGCTGTTTTTT
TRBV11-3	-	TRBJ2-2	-	CATQISGLTGELFF	TGTGCCACCCAAATAAGCGGTCTCACCGGGGAGCTGTTTTTT
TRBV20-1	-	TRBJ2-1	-	CSARDPAKSSYNEQFF	TGCAGTGCTAGAGATCCGGCAAAAAGCTCCTACAATGAGCAGTTCTTC
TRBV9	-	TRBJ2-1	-	CASSVLMGAGQNEQFF	TGTGCCAGCAGCGTCCTTATGGGGGCAGGCCAAAATGAGCAGTTCTTC
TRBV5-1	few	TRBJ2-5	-	CASSLGGFTRAVQETQYF	TGCGCCAGCAGCTTGGGCGGCTTCACTAGGGCGGTCCAAGAGACCCAGTACTTC
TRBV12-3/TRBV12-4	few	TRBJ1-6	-	CASSPRGPNSPLHF	TGTGCCAGCAGCCCCCGGGGGCCTAATTCACCCCTCCACTTT
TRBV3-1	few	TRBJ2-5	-	CASSQDGLATETQYF	TGTGCCAGCAGCCAAGATGGCCTAGCCACAGAGACCCAGTACTTC
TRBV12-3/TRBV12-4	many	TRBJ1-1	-	CASSPLRDTEAFF	TGTGCCAGCAGTCCCCTGAGAGACACTGAAGCTTTCTTT
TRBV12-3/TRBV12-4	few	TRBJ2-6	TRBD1	CASSLGQGAAGANVLTF	TGTGCCAGCAGTTTGGGACAGGGGGCAGCGGGGGCCAACGTCCTGACTTTC
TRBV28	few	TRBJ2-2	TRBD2	CASRPPPGTSGDTGELFF	TGTGCCAGCAGACCACCCCCCGGGACTAGCGGTGACACCGGGGAGCTGTTTTTT
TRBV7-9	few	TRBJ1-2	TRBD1	CASSTRDSHLGYTF	TGTGCCAGCAGCACGCGGGACAGCCATTTAGGCTACACCTTC
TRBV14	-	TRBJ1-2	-	CASSPLGLLGGYTF	TGTGCCAGCAGCCCTCTCGGGCTGTTGGGGGGCTACACCTTC
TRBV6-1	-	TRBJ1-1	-	CASSPYGNTEAFF	TGTGCCAGCAGCCCTTATGGTAACACTGAAGCTTTCTTT
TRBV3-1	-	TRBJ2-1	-	CASSQGGPTEQFF	TGTGCCAGCAGCCAGGGGGGGCCAACCGAGCAGTTCTTC
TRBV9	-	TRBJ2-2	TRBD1	CASSPHPWTGENTGELFF	TGTGCCAGCAGCCCCCACCCGTGGACAGGAGAAAACACCGGGGAGCTGTTTTTT
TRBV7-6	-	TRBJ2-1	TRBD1	CASSFKPPGQGFYNEQFF	TGTGCCAGCAGCTTCAAACCTCCGGGACAGGGCTTCTACAATGAGCAGTTCTTC
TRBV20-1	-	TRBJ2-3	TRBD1	CSARVPGQGTDTQYF	TGCAGTGCTAGAGTCCCGGGACAGGGTACAGATACGCAGTATTTT
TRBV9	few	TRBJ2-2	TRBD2	CASSHGTSGRSRTGELFF	TGTGCCAGCAGCCATGGGACTAGCGGGAGGTCTCGTACCGGGGAGCTGTTTTTT
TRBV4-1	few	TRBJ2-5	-	CASSQDLHPQETQYF	TGCGCCAGCAGCCAAGATCTGCATCCGCAAGAGACCCAGTACTTC
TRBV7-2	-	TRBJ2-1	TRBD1	CASRGTGFGDEQFF	TGTGCCAGCAGGGGGACAGGGTTTGGAGATGAGCAGTTCTTC
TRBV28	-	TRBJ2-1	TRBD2	CASNLYPGASGSHEQFF	TGTGCCAGCAACCTTTACCCGGGGGCTAGCGGGAGTCATGAGCAGTTCTTC